This TCR beta chain is drawn from a study of response to subunit inactivated influenza vaccine. Findings of the study overall: T cells newly recruited by each seasonal influenza vaccination are few, the authors suggested.

From the RT-PCR reads, TCRdb called clonotypes with MiXCR, one entry per CDR3 protein. Of roughly 760,000 distinct CDR3 sequences listed, about 20% are singletons. Per the germline V gene, CDR1 is SGHTA and CDR2 is FQGNSA. The ends were cut back, 1 base at V and 5 bases at J, with 9 bases in the middle. This CDR3 contains 13 residues. A remark on this clonotype: The antigen is unknown.

This chain uses TRBV7-2 with TRBJ2-7, with a possible D match to TRBD1 (5 bases). Sample: PBMCs from blood, taken about 5 days after vaccination. The receptor was isolated from a man aged 50-59 years who received an inactivated influenza vaccine. CDR3 sequence: CASSLGSGNEQYF. CDR3 nucleotides: TGTGCCAGCAGCTTAGGGTCAGGGAACGAGCAGTACTTC.